This T cell receptor beta chain is from a study of T cells in Graves' hyperthyroidism and ophthalmopathy. Study as a whole: Before treatment of any kind, peripheral blood was taken at initial diagnosis.

Study-wide points: Stable hyperthyroidism was told apart from ophthalmopathy by a model built on 13 V-J features.

V was clipped by 5 bases and J by 15 bases, with 14 bases between them. The germline V gene encodes CDR1 MDHEN and CDR2 SYDVKM. CDR3 length: 11 residues. Ten or more counts support this clonotype. Its specificity is unknown. Exclusion criteria comprised uncontrolled infection, other autoimmune disease, pregnancy or lactation. This sample holds PBMCs from roughly 10 ml fresh peripheral blood. TCR beta CDR3 regions were amplified from RNA transcripts. A set of HTBI primers served as the primers for a first-round RT-PCR of the TCR CDR3. Each CDR3 protein is one row after TCRdb ran MiXCR on the multiplex PCR reads. The table records about 290,000 distinct CDR3 sequences, roughly 13% of them present only once.

The chain couples TRBV28 to TRBJ2-1; perhaps TRBD1 as D (6 bases). The TCR was taken from a woman in her twenties or thirties with Graves' hyperthyroidism that later progressed to Graves' ophthalmopathy. The sample taken for sequencing was blood. CDR3 coding DNA: TGTGCCAGCAGTCTCCGGGACAATCCGTTCTTC. This gives the protein CASSLRDNPFF.